This T cell receptor beta chain was found in a study of technical replicates of blood from several donors. V lost 4 bases to trimming and J lost 9 bases, with 10 bases between them. The germline CDR1 and CDR2 sequences are SGDLS and YYNGEE. The CDR3 contains 12 residues. TCRdb's table, derived via immunoSEQ multiplex PCR, lists solely in-frame clones and lacks some. The sample holds around 76,000 clones; about 96% are singletons and the top ten take roughly 0.2%. The sequence derives from a human donor in good health. The material sequenced was T cells isolated from PBMCs. The genes are TRBV9 and TRBJ2-2; D is perhaps TRBD2 (6 bases). The CDR3, as DNA: TGTGCCAGCAGCATTGGGGGGAGGGAGCTGTTTTTT. Translating it yields CASSIGGRELFF.